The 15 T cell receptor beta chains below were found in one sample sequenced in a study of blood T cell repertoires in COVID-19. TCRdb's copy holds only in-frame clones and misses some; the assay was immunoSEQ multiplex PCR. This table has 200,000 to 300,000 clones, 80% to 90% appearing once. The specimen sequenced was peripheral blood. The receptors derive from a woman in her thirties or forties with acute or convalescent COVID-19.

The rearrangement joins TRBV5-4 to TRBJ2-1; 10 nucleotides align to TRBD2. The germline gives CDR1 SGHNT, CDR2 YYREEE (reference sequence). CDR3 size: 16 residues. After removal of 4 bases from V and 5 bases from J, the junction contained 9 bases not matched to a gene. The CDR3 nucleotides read TGTGCCAGCAGCCCTAGTAGCGGGGGGAAACACAATGAGCAGTTCTTC. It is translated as CASSPSSGGKHNEQFF. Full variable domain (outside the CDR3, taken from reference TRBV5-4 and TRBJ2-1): ETGVTQSPTHLIKTRGQQVTLRCSSQSGHNTVSWYQQALGQGPQFIFQYYREEENGRGNFPPRFSGLQFPNYSSELNVNALELDDSALYLCASSPSSGGKHNEQFFGPGTRLTVL.

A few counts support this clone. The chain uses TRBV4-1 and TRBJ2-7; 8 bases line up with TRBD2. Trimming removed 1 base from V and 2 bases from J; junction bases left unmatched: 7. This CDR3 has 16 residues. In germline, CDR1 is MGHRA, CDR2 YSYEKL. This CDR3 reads CASSQAIYGGAYEQYV. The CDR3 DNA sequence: TGCGCCAGCAGCCAAGCGATCTACGGGGGGGCCTACGAGCAGTACGTC.

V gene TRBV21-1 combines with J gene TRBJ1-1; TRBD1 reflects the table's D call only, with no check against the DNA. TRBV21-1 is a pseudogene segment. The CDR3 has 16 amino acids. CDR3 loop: CASTGRQGRTNTEAFF. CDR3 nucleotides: TGTGCCAGCACGGGGCGGCAGGGGAGAACGAACACTGAAGCTTTCTTT.

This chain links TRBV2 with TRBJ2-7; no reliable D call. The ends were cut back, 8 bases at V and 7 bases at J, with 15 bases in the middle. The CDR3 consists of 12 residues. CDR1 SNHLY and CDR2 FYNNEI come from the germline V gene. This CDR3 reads CASAPYPLEQYV. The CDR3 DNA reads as TGTGCCAGCGCCCCCTACCCACTGGAGCAGTACGTC.

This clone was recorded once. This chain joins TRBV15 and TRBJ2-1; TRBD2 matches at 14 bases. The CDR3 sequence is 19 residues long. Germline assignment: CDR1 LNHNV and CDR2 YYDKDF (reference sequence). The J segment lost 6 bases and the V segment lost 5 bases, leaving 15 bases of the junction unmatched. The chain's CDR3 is CATSSRTSGGWDGRNEQFF. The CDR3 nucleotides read TGTGCCACCAGCTCTCGGACTAGCGGGGGGTGGGACGGTCGCAATGAGCAGTTCTTC.

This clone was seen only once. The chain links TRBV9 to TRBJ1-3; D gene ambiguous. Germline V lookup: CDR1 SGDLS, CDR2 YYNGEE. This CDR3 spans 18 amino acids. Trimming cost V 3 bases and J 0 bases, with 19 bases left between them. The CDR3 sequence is CASSGTGSHFTSGNTIYF. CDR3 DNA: TGTGCCAGCAGCGGAACCGGGTCTCACTTTACCTCTGGAAACACCATATATTTT.

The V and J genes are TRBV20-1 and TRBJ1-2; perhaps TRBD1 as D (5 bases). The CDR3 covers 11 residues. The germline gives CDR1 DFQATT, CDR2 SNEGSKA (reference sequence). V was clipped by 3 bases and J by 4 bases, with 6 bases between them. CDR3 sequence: CSARDIYGYTF. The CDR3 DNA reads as TGCAGTGCTAGGGACATCTATGGCTACACCTTC.

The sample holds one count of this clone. For the CDR3, the DNA is TGTGCCAGCAGGCCCCAGACGACGGGTAACACTGAAGCTTTCTTT. Translated, it gives CASRPQTTGNTEAFF. The chain couples TRBV2 to TRBJ1-1, with D hard to call. CDR3 size: 15 residues. With 6 bases removed from V and 2 bases from J, the gap between germline ends came to 16 bases. Germline CDR1 SNHLY, CDR2 FYNNEI.

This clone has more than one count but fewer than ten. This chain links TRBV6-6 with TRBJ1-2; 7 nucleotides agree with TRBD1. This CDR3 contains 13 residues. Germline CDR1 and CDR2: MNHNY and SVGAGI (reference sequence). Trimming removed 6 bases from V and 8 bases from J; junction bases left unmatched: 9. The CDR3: CASRTDGQAGYTF. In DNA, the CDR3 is TGTGCCAGCAGAACTGACGGACAGGCGGGCTACACCTTC.

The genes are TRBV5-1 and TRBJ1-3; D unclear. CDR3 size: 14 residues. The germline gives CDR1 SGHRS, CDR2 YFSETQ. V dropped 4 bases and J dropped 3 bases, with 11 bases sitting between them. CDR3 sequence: CASSPEPDGNTIYF. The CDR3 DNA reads TGCGCCAGCAGCCCGGAGCCAGATGGAAACACCATATATTTT. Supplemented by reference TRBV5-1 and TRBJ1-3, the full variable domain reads KAGVTQTPRYLIKTRGQQVTLSCSPISGHRSVSWYQQTPGQGLQFLFEYFSETQRNKGNFPGRFSGRQFSNSRSEMNVSTLELGDSALYLCASSPEPDGNTIYFGEGSWLTVV.

For the CDR3, the DNA is TGTGCCAGCAGTGATCGTGCCCCGGGACTCGAGCAGTACGTC. It is translated as CASSDRAPGLEQYV. The J gene is TRBJ2-7, the V gene TRBV6-1; D may be TRBD2 (6 bases). This CDR3 is 14 amino acids long. Trimming stripped 3 bases from V and 6 bases from J, with 15 bases between. Germline CDR1 reads MNHNS; CDR2 reads SASEGT.

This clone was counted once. Here the CDR3 reads CASSARLAGGYNEQFF. The CDR3 DNA follows: TGTGCCAGCAGTGCCCGACTAGCGGGGGGGTACAATGAGCAGTTCTTC. This chain links TRBV6-6 with TRBJ2-1; TRBD2 agrees at 14 bases. This CDR3 has 16 amino acids. The germline V gene encodes CDR1 MNHNY and CDR2 SVGAGI (reference sequence). Trimming removed 5 bases from V and 4 bases from J; junction bases left unmatched: 4.

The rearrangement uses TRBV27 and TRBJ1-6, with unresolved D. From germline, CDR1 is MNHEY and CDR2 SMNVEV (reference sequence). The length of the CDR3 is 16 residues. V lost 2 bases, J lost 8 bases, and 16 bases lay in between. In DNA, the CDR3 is TGTGCCAGCAGTTTAACCATCACTCCCCGGGATTCACCCCTCCACTTT. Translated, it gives CASSLTITPRDSPLHF.

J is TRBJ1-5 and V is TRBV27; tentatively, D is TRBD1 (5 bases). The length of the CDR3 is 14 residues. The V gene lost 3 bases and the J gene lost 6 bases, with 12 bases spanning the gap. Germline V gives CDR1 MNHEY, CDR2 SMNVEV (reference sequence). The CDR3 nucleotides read TGTGCCAGCAGTTTCGGGGGAAATGGTCAGCCCCAGCATTTT. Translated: CASSFGGNGQPQHF.

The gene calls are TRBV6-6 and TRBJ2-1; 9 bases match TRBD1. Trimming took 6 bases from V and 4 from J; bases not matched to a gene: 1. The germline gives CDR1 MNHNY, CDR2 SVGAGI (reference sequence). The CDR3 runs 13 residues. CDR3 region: CASRGQGYNEQFF. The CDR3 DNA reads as TGTGCCAGCAGGGGACAGGGATACAATGAGCAGTTCTTC.